These 12 T cell receptor beta chains originate from one sample sequenced in a study of blood T cell repertoires in COVID-19. Clones were sequenced by immunoSEQ multiplex PCR, and TCRdb holds only the in-frame ones, with some missing. Of roughly 500,000 clones listed, roughly nine tenths were seen once; the top ten hold 0.8% to 0.9%. Sequencing was performed on peripheral blood. Every receptor here comes from a man aged 18 to 35 with COVID-19, enrolled during active disease.

The chain recombines TRBV24-1 with TRBJ2-5; 8 positions agree with TRBD1. This CDR3 spans 15 amino acids. Germline CDR1 KGHDR, CDR2 SFDVKD. The J segment lost 2 bases and the V segment lost 1 base, leaving 2 bases of the junction unmatched. The CDR3 here is CATSDFGTGQETQYF. The CDR3, as DNA: TGTGCCACCAGTGATTTTGGGACAGGACAAGAGACCCAGTACTTC.

This rearrangement joins TRBV19 to TRBJ2-2, with a tentative D call TRBD1 (5 bases). Germline V gives CDR1 LNHDA, CDR2 SQIVND (reference sequence). Between the trimmed V and J ends, which lost 1 base and 6 bases, there was a span of 12 bases. The CDR3 has 15 residues. This CDR3 reads CASSIVPGLAGELFF. The CDR3 DNA sequence: TGTGCCAGTAGTATAGTGCCAGGGTTGGCCGGGGAGCTGTTTTTT.

This sequence joins TRBV7-2 and TRBJ1-1; D is undetermined. Germline CDR1 reads SGHTA; CDR2 reads FQGNSA. The CDR3 sequence is 13 residues long. The ends were cut back, 6 bases at V and 6 bases at J, with 14 bases in the middle. The CDR3: CASSPRRGSEAFF. The CDR3 DNA reads as TGTGCCAGCAGTCCAAGACGGGGTTCTGAAGCTTTCTTT.

The chain couples TRBV5-1 to TRBJ2-1; 7 bases are shared with TRBD2. V trimming: 0 bases; J trimming: 12 bases; junction bases outside the gene matches: 6. The CDR3 loop spans 13 amino acids. The V gene's germline CDR1 is SGHRS and CDR2 YFSETQ. The CDR3 coding sequence is TGCGCCAGCAGCTTGGGCGGGGGTGACCGGCAGTTCTTC. Translating gives CASSLGGGDRQFF.

This clone was observed a single time. The chain carries TRBV18 and TRBJ2-7; TRBD2 matches 9 bases. CDR1 and CDR2 (germline): KGHSH, LQKENI. V dropped 2 bases and J dropped 3; count of bases not matched to a gene: 11. There are 17 residues in the CDR3. CDR3 sequence reads: CASSPLRGQAGGYEQYF. CDR3 coding DNA: TGTGCCAGCTCACCATTACGCGGTCAAGCGGGGGGCTACGAGCAGTACTTC.

This clone was counted a single time. The DNA for the CDR3 is TGTGCCAGCAGCTTAGGACAGGGAAGAGGGCTAAACACTGAAGCTTTCTTT. Amino acid sequence: CASSLGQGRGLNTEAFF. V gene TRBV7-8 combines with J gene TRBJ1-1; 7 bases align to TRBD1. The V and J ends lost 1 base and 2 bases, in that order; junction bases with no gene match: 10. CDR1 is SGHVS and CDR2 is FQNEAQ in the germline V gene. This CDR3 comprises 17 residues.

This clone was seen a few times. J is TRBJ2-3 and V is TRBV11-2; 7 nucleotides agree with TRBD2. This CDR3 has 17 residues. Looked up from germline, CDR1 is SGHAT and CDR2 is FQNNGV. V trimming: 4 bases; J trimming: 2 bases; junction bases outside the gene matches: 12. The CDR3 spells CASSSVEAGIHTDTQYF. For the CDR3, the DNA is TGTGCCAGCAGCTCAGTGGAAGCGGGGATACACACAGATACGCAGTATTTT.

J is TRBJ2-7 and V is TRBV27, with a possible D match to TRBD2 (6 bases). V was cut by 2 bases and J by 4 bases, with 15 bases left in between. This CDR3 region has 15 residues. The germline gives CDR1 MNHEY, CDR2 SMNVEV (reference sequence). The CDR3 loop reads CASSLRPGRDYEQYF. Written as DNA, the CDR3 is TGTGCCAGCAGTTTACGTCCCGGGCGGGATTACGAGCAGTACTTC.

This chain connects TRBV6-5 to TRBJ1-5; TRBD1 is a possible D gene (6 bases). The CDR3 is 15 residues long. V lost 4 bases and J lost 4, with 14 bases in between. Per the germline V gene, CDR1 is MNHEY and CDR2 is SVGAGI. The CDR3 coding sequence is TGTGCCAGCAGTTTTTTAGGACAGAGAAATCAGCCCCAGCATTTT. This sequence encodes CASSFLGQRNQPQHF.

The J gene is TRBJ2-2, the V gene TRBV5-1; TRBD1 is a possible D gene (6 bases). The V end was cut by 2 bases, the J end by 4 bases, with 12 bases between. CDR1 is SGHRS and CDR2 is YFSETQ in the germline V gene. CDR3 length: 15 residues. CDR3 DNA sequence: TGCGCCAGCAGCTTAGGGGGAGATGGCACCGGGGAGCTGTTTTTT. Protein sequence: CASSLGGDGTGELFF.

This clone was detected a few times. The chain carries TRBV3-1 (or the pseudogene TRBV3-2) and TRBJ1-1; D not certain. CDR1 is LGHDT and CDR2 is YNNKEL in the germline V gene (reference sequence). CDR3 length: 15 amino acids. Trimming left V 2 bases short and J 3 bases short, with 13 bases between. CDR3 residues: CASSQFSLRDTEAFF. For the CDR3, the DNA is TGTGCCAGCAGCCAATTTAGCTTGAGAGACACTGAAGCTTTCTTT.

The J gene is TRBJ2-2, the V gene TRBV19, with 7 bases that match TRBD2. Germline lookup yields CDR1 LNHDA and CDR2 SQIVND (reference sequence). CDR3 length: 14 amino acids. V shed 6 bases, J shed 7 bases, and the junction held 8 bases outside the gene matches. Written as DNA, the CDR3 is TGTGCCAGTAGGACGGGAGGCATATTCGGGGAGCTGTTTTTT. This sequence encodes CASRTGGIFGELFF.